This TCR beta chain was captured in a study of CD8+ T cells in alopecia areata. Turning to the study itself: Patients in the treated group were given tofacitinib by mouth, 5 to 10 mg twice a day. It was 6 to 18 months of tofacitinib, and then there were 6 months off drug.

The V gene lost 7 bases and the J gene lost 1 base, with 6 bases spanning the gap. Germline CDR1 SNHLY, CDR2 FYNNEI. The CDR3 loop spans 12 amino acids. This clone was counted once. Its specificity is unknown. Sample treatment: oral pan-JAK inhibitor, 5-10 mg twice daily. Study-level findings and limits: Tofacitinib yielded significantly lower scalp clonality and fewer expanded CD8+ clones among the top 100. Scalp lesions, especially in alopecia totalis/universalis, had higher clonality than normal scalp.

Extraction of RNA preceded its reverse transcription into cDNA, which served as the sequencing template. Profiled with immunoSEQ multiplex PCR; TCRdb holds only in-frame clones, not every one. The sample gives around 97,000 clones, 80% to 90% of which show up once; approximately 12% is in the top ten. V gene TRBV2 combines with J gene TRBJ2-3; D unclear. The sample consisted of CD8+ T cells sorted from blood, taken at approximately week 31, from a patient treated with tofacitinib. The receptor was derived from a human donor with alopecia areata. CDR3 DNA sequence: TGTGCCAGCACCGGTCGCACAGATACGCAGTATTTT. It is translated as CASTGRTDTQYF.